This T cell receptor beta chain originates from a study of T cells in Graves' hyperthyroidism and ophthalmopathy. Study findings and constraints: In the analysis, a 13 V-J model separated ophthalmopathy from stable hyperthyroidism.

This clonotype was observed many times. The antigen remains unidentified. Germline V CDR1 and CDR2: DFQATT, SNEGSKA (reference sequence). The CDR3 spans 14 residues. The V and J ends lost 3 bases and 4 bases, in that order; junction bases with no gene match: 5. Researchers took RNA transcripts and amplified the TCR beta CDR3 regions from them. The primer set for the first-round RT-PCR of the TCR CDR3 was HTBI. TCRdb processed the multiplex PCR reads anew with MiXCR; each CDR3 protein has one entry. The sample holds 250,000 to 300,000 distinct CDR3 sequences, roughly 15% seen once. The TCR was taken from a woman aged 45-59 years with Graves' hyperthyroidism that later progressed to Graves' ophthalmopathy. The sample consisted of blood. The rearrangement joins TRBV20-1 to TRBJ2-5; 10 bases align to TRBD2. The CDR3 protein is CSARQLAGVETQYF. DNA for the CDR3: TGCAGTGCTAGGCAGCTAGCGGGAGTAGAGACCCAGTACTTC.